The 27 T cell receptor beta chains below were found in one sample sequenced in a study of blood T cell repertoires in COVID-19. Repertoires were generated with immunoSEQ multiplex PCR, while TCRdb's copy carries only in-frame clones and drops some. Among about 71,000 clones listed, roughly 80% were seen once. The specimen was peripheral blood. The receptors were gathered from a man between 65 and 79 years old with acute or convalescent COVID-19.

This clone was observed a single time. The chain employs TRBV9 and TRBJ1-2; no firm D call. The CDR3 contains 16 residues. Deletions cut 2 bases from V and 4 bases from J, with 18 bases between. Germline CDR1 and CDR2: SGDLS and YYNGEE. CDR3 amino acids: CASSVEPSSHSYGYTF. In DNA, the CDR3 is TGTGCCAGCAGCGTTGAACCTAGCTCTCATTCCTATGGCTACACCTTC.

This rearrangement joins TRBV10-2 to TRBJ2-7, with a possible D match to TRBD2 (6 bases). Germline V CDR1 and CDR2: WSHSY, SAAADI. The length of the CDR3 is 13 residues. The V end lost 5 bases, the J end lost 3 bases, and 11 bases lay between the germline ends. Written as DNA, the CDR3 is TGCGCCAGCAGTCGGGGGACGGACTACGAGCAGTACTTC. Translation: CASSRGTDYEQYF.

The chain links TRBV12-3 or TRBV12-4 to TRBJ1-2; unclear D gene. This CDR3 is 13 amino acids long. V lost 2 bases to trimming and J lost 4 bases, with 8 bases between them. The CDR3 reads CASSLKLSYGYTF. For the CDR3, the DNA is TGTGCCAGCAGTTTAAAACTTAGCTATGGCTACACCTTC.

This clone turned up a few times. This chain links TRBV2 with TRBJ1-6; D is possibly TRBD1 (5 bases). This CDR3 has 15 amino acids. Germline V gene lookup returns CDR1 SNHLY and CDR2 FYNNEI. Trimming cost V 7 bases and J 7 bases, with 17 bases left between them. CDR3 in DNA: TGTGCCAGCATTGAGACGAGACAGCGAAATTCACCCCTCCACTTT. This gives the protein CASIETRQRNSPLHF.

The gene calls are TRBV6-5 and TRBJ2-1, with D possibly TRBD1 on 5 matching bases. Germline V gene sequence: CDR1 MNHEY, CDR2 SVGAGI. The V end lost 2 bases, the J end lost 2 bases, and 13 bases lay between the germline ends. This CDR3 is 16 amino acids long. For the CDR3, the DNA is TGTGCCAGCAGTTACCCTGAGACAGAGACCTACAATGAGCAGTTCTTC. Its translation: CASSYPETETYNEQFF.

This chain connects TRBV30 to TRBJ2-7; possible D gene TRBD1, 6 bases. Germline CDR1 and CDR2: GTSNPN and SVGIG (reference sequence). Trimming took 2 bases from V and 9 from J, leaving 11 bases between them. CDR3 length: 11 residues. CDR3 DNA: TGTGCCTGGAGTCCGGGACAAATGCAGTACTTC. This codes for CAWSPGQMQYF. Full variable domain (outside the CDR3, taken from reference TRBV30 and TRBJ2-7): SQTIHQWPATLVQPVGSPLSLECTVEGTSNPNLYWYRQAAGRGLQLLFYSVGIGQISSEVPQNLSASRPQDRQFILSSKKLLLSDSGFYLCAWSPGQMQYFGPGTRLTVT.

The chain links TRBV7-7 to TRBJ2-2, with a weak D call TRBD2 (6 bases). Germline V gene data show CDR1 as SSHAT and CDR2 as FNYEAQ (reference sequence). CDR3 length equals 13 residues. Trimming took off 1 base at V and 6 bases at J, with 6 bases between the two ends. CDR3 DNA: TGTGCCAGCAGCTTAGGACTAGCCGGGGAGCTGTTTTTT. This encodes CASSLGLAGELFF. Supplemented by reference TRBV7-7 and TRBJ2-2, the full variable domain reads GAGVSQSPRYKVTKRGQDVTLRCDPISSHATLYWYQQALGQGPEFLTYFNYEAQPDKSGLPSDRFSAERPEGSISTLTIQRTEQRDSAMYRCASSLGLAGELFFGEGSRLTVL.

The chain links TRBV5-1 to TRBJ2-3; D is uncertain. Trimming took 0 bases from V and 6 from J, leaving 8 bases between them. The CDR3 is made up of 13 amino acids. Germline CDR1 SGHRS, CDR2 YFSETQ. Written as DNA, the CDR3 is TGCGCCAGCAGCTTGGGGTCGGTCGATACGCAGTATTTT. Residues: CASSLGSVDTQYF.

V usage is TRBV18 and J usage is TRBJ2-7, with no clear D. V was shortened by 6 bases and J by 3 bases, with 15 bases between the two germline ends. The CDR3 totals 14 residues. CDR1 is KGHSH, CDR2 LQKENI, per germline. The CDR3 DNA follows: TGTGCCAGCTCCCAAAGTCGGCAGGTCTACGAGCAGTACTTC. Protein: CASSQSRQVYEQYF.

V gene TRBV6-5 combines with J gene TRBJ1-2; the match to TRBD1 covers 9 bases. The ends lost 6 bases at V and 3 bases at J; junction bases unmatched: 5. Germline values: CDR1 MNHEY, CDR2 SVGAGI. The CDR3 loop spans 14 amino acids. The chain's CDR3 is CASRSTGGDYGYTF. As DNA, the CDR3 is TGTGCCAGCAGGTCGACAGGGGGGGACTATGGCTACACCTTC.

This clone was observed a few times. The CDR3, as DNA: TGTGCCAGCAGTCCCCAGGGGGTCGGCCTACCCCTCCACTTT. Translation gives CASSPQGVGLPLHF. V is TRBV27 and J is TRBJ1-6, with 7 bases lining up with TRBD1. The CDR3 is 14 amino acids. V gave up 5 bases and J gave up 12 bases; unmatched junction bases: 10. Per germline, CDR1 MNHEY and CDR2 SMNVEV (reference sequence).

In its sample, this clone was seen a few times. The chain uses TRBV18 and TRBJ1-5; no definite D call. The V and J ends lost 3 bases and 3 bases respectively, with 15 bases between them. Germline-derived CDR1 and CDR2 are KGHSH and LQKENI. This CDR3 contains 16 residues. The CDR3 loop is CASSPRPEGANQPQHF. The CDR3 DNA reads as TGTGCCAGCTCACCTAGACCTGAGGGAGCCAATCAGCCCCAGCATTTT. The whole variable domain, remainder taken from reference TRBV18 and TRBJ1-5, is NAGVMQNPRHLVRRRGQEARLRCSPMKGHSHVYWYRQLPEEGLKFMVYLQKENIIDESGMPKERFSAEFPKEGPSILRIQQVVRGDSAAYFCASSPRPEGANQPQHFGDGTRLSIL.

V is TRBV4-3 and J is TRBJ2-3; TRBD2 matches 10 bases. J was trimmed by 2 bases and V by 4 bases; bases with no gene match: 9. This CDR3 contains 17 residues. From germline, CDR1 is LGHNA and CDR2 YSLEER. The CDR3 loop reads CASSLLPGLATTDTQYF. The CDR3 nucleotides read TGCGCCAGCAGCCTATTACCGGGACTAGCGACCACAGATACGCAGTATTTT.

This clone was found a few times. Written as DNA, the CDR3 is TGTGCCAGTAGTATCCGACAGGGAAATTCACCCCTCCACTTT. It yields the protein CASSIRQGNSPLHF. The chain links TRBV19 to TRBJ1-6; TRBD1 matches 7 bases. The CDR3 runs to 14 residues. V lost 3 bases and J lost 7; bases outside the gene matches: 3. Germline CDR1 is LNHDA and CDR2 is SQIVND (reference sequence).

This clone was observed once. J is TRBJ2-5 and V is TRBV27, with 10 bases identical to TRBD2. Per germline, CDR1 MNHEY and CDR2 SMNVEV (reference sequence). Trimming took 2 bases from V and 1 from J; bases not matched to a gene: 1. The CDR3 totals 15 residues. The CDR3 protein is CASSLSGGAQETQYF. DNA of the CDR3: TGTGCCAGCAGTTTAAGCGGGGGGGCCCAAGAGACCCAGTACTTC.

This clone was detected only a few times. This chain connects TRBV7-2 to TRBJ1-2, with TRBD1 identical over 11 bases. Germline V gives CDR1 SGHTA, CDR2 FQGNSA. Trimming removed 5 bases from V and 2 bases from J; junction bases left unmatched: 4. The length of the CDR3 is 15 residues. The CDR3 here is CASSPRTGGNYGYTF. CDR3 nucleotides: TGTGCCAGCAGCCCTAGGACAGGGGGCAACTATGGCTACACCTTC. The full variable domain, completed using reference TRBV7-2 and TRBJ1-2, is GAGVSQSPSNKVTEKGKDVELRCDPISGHTALYWYRQSLGQGLEFLIYFQGNSAPDKSGLPSDRFSAERTGGSVSTLTIQRTQQEDSAVYLCASSPRTGGNYGYTFGSGTRLTVV.

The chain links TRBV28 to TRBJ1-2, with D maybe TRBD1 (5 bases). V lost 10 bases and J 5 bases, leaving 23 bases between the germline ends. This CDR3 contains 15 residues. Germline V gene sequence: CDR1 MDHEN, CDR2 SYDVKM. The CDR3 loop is CATDPSRGQGYGYTF. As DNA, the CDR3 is TGTGCCACCGACCCCTCTAGGGGCCAGGGATATGGCTACACCTTC.

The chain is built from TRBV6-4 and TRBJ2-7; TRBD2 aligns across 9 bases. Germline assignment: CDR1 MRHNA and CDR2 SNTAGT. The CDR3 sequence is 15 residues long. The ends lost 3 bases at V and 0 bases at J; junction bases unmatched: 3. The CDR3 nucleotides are TGTGCCAGCAGTGAACTAGCGGGTCCCTCCTACGAGCAGTACTTC. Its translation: CASSELAGPSYEQYF.

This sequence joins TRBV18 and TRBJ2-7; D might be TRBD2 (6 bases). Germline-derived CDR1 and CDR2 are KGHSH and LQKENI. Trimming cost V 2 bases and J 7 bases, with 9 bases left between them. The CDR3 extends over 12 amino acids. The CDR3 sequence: CASSPVGGEQYF. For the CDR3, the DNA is TGTGCCAGCTCACCAGTGGGGGGTGAGCAGTACTTC.

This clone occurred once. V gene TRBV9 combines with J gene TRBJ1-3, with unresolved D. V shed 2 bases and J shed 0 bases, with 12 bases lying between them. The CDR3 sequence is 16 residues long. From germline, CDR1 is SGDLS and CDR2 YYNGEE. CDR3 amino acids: CASSVLGVSSGNTIYF. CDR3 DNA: TGTGCCAGCAGCGTCCTTGGAGTTAGCTCTGGAAACACCATATATTTT. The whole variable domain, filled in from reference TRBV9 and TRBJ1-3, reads DSGVTQTPKHLITATGQRVTLRCSPRSGDLSVYWYQQSLDQGLQFLIQYYNGEERAKGNILERFSAQQFPDLHSELNLSSLELGDSALYFCASSVLGVSSGNTIYFGEGSWLTVV.

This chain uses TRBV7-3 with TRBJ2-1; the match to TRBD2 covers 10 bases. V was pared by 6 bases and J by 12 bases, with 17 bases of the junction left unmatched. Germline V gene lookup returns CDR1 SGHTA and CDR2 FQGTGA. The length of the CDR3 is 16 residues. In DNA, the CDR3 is TGTGCCAGCAGTCTCGGGGCTAGCGGGGGTCATGAGGTGCAGTTCTTC. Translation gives CASSLGASGGHEVQFF.

CDR3 in amino acids: CASSPIPGTGPPEKLFF. The CDR3 DNA sequence: TGTGCCAGCAGCCCAATACCGGGAACAGGGCCCCCTGAAAAACTGTTTTTT. The chain carries TRBV11-2 and TRBJ1-4, with D possibly matching TRBD1 (6 bases). Germline V gene lookup returns CDR1 SGHAT and CDR2 FQNNGV. V was cut by 5 bases and J by 7 bases, with 23 bases left in between. CDR3 length: 17 residues. Together with reference TRBV11-2 and TRBJ1-4, the CDR3 gives the full variable domain: EAGVAQSPRYKIIEKRQSVAFWCNPISGHATLYWYQQILGQGPKLLIQFQNNGVVDDSQLPKDRFSAERLKGVDSTLKIQPAKLEDSAVYLCASSPIPGTGPPEKLFFGSGTQLSVL.

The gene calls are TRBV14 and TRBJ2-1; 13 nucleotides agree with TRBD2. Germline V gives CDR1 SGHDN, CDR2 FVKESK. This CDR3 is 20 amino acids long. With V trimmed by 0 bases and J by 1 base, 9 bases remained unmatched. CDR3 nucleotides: TGTGCCAGCAGCCAAGATCTAGGACTAGCGGGAGCGGCATCCTACAATGAGCAGTTCTTC. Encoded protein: CASSQDLGLAGAASYNEQFF. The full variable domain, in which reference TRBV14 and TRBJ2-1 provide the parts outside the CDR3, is EAGVTQFPSHSVIEKGQTVTLRCDPISGHDNLYWYRRVMGKEIKFLLHFVKESKQDESGMPNNRFLAERTGGTYSTLKVQPAELEDSGVYFCASSQDLGLAGAASYNEQFFGPGTRLTVL.

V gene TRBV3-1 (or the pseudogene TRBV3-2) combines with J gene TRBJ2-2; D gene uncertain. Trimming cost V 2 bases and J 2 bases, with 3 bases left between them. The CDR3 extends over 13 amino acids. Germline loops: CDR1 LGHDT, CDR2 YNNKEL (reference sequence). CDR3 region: CASSQQNTGELFF. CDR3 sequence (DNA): TGTGCCAGCAGCCAACAAAACACCGGGGAGCTGTTTTTT.

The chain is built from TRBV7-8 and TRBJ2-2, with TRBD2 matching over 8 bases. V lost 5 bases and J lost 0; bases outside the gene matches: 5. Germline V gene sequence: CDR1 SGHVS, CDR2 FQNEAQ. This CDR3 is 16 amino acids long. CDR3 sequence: CASSPSGGTNTGELFF. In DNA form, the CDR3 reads TGTGCCAGCAGCCCGTCGGGGGGGACGAACACCGGGGAGCTGTTTTTT.

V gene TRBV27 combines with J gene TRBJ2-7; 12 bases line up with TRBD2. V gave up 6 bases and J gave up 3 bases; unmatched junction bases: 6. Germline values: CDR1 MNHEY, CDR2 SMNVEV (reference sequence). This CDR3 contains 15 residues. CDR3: CASSMSTSGSYEQYF. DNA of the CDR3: TGTGCCAGCAGCATGTCGACTAGCGGGAGCTACGAGCAGTACTTC.

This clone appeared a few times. The CDR3 DNA reads TGTGCCAGCAGCTTAGGGCTAGCGGTCTACGAGCAGTACTTC. It encodes CASSLGLAVYEQYF. The V call is TRBV7-2, the J call TRBJ2-7; 7 positions agree with TRBD2. From germline, CDR1 is SGHTA and CDR2 FQGNSA. The CDR3 loop spans 14 amino acids. Unmatched junction bases numbered 3, after V lost 1 base and J lost 3 bases.